One and the same sample provided the 27 T cell receptor beta chains below, sequenced in a study of T cell repertoires in cytomegalovirus infection. A single record per CDR3 protein comes from TCRdb applying MiXCR to the reads. This table holds hundreds of thousands of distinct CDR3 sequences, roughly 15% found once. Sequences were obtained from PBMCs. The source is a human donor in good health (CMV status not recorded). Some clones in this sample may be carry-over from other donors' samples.

The rearrangement joins TRBV4-3 to TRBJ1-6; D unclear. CDR3 size: 13 residues. CDR1 and CDR2 (germline): LGHNA, YSLEER. Between the trimmed V and J ends, which lost 0 bases and 8 bases, there was a span of 5 bases. The CDR3 DNA reads as TGCGCCAGCAGCCAAGATATCGATTCACCCCTCCACTTT. As protein: CASSQDIDSPLHF.

This clonotype has at least ten counts. The genes are TRBV5-4 and TRBJ2-3, with 8 bases aligning to TRBD2. Germline lookup yields CDR1 SGHNT and CDR2 YYREEE (reference sequence). This CDR3 contains 16 residues. After removal of 0 bases from V and 0 bases from J, the junction contained 3 bases not matched to a gene. CDR3 nucleotides: TGTGCCAGCAGCTTGGAGACTAGCGTAAGCACAGATACGCAGTATTTT. Protein product: CASSLETSVSTDTQYF.

This rearrangement joins TRBV15 to TRBJ1-1, with no clear D. V lost 0 bases, J lost 1 base, and 18 bases lay in between. Germline-derived CDR1 and CDR2 are LNHNV and YYDKDF (reference sequence). The CDR3 consists of 18 residues. In DNA form, the CDR3 reads TGTGCCACCAGCAGAGAGGTAGGCTCGGGGAGGGCGAACACTGAAGCTTTCTTT. Translation gives CATSREVGSGRANTEAFF.

This clonotype has at least ten counts. The chain combines TRBV7-6 with TRBJ2-2; perhaps TRBD1 as D (6 bases). CDR3 length: 14 amino acids. V lost 5 bases and J lost 6, with 13 bases in between. The germline V gene has CDR1 SGHVS and CDR2 FNYEAQ. The CDR3 DNA is TGTGCCAGCAGCCACCAACAGGGCGCCGGGGAGCTGTTTTTT. Translating it yields CASSHQQGAGELFF. The entire variable domain, with the rest obtained from reference TRBV7-6 and TRBJ2-2, is as follows: GAGVSQSPRYKVTKRGQDVALRCDPISGHVSLYWYRQALGQGPEFLTYFNYEAQQDKSGLPNDRFSAERPEGSISTLTIQRTEQRDSAMYRCASSHQQGAGELFFGEGSRLTVL.

This clonotype occurred a few times. The chain couples TRBV12-3 or TRBV12-4 to TRBJ1-2; D unresolved. V lost 2 bases to trimming and J lost 2 bases, with 3 bases between them. CDR3 length: 12 residues. CDR3 residues: CASSLNNYGYTF. The DNA for the CDR3 is TGTGCCAGCAGTTTAAACAACTATGGCTACACCTTC.

This clonotype has a handful of counts. The CDR3 nucleotides are TGTGCCATCAGTGATCTCGGGGAACAGGGTTTTTATGGCTACACCTTC. Its protein product is CAISDLGEQGFYGYTF. The rearrangement joins TRBV10-3 to TRBJ1-2, with TRBD1 as a possible D gene (6 bases). The CDR3 has 16 residues. CDR1 and CDR2 (germline): ENHRY, SYGVKD. The V end was cut by 3 bases, the J end by 5 bases, with 19 bases between.

The V and J genes are TRBV6-2 or TRBV6-3 and TRBJ2-1; 9 bases align to TRBD2. The ends lost 0 bases at V and 2 bases at J; junction bases unmatched: 8. Germline CDR1 reads MNHEY; CDR2 reads SVGEGT. The CDR3 spans 18 residues. The CDR3 region is CASSYSRELAGTYNEQFF. The CDR3 DNA is TGTGCCAGCAGTTACTCGAGAGAGCTAGCGGGGACCTACAATGAGCAGTTCTTC.

The V and J genes are TRBV20-1 and TRBJ1-2; 7 positions agree with TRBD1. CDR3 length: 14 residues. Trimming removed 3 bases from V and 5 bases from J; junction bases left unmatched: 9. Germline V CDR1 and CDR2: DFQATT, SNEGSKA (reference sequence). CDR3 region: CSASQTGTAYGYTF. CDR3 coding DNA: TGCAGTGCTAGTCAGACCGGGACAGCATATGGCTACACCTTC.

This chain joins TRBV4-1 and TRBJ2-2, with 8 bases lining up with TRBD2. Losses at the gene ends were 8 bases for V and 2 bases for J; bases not matched to a gene: 7. CDR1 MGHRA and CDR2 YSYEKL come from the germline V gene. CDR3 length: 15 amino acids. This CDR3 is CASRRAGVNTGELFF. CDR3 bases: TGCGCCAGCCGTAGAGCGGGGGTTAACACCGGGGAGCTGTTTTTT.

The V and J genes are TRBV20-1 and TRBJ1-6; D is possibly TRBD1 (5 bases). Trimming removed 5 bases from V and 6 bases from J, with 14 bases in between. Per germline, CDR1 DFQATT and CDR2 SNEGSKA (reference sequence). This CDR3 comprises 14 residues. CDR3: CSASPGPTNSPLHF. CDR3 DNA sequence: TGCAGTGCTTCTCCGGGACCGACTAATTCACCCCTCCACTTT.

This chain links TRBV28 with TRBJ1-5, with 9 positions matching TRBD1. Germline V CDR1 and CDR2: MDHEN, SYDVKM. Unmatched junction bases numbered 9, after V lost 3 bases and J lost 3 bases. The CDR3 has 17 residues. The CDR3 DNA sequence: TGTGCCAGCAGTTTTGGAGTTGGACAGGGGATCAATCAGCCCCAGCATTTT. This sequence encodes CASSFGVGQGINQPQHF.

This clonotype was seen more than once but under ten times. This chain joins TRBV20-1 and TRBJ2-1, with 7 bases that match TRBD1. V lost 3 bases, J lost 5 bases, and 7 bases stayed unmatched. CDR1 and CDR2 from the germline V gene are DFQATT and SNEGSKA (reference sequence). The length of the CDR3 is 14 residues. The CDR3 loop is CSARGDSAHNEQFF. The CDR3 DNA reads as TGCAGTGCTAGGGGGGACAGCGCCCACAATGAGCAGTTCTTC.

The table lists this clonotype with many counts. Relative to the germline gene, one junction end is altered; a read error may explain this. The V and J genes are TRBV7-7 and TRBJ2-2; TRBD1 or TRBD2 may be the D gene (6 bases each). Germline V gene sequence: CDR1 SSHAT, CDR2 FNYEAQ (reference sequence). The CDR3 has 14 amino acids. CDR3: CASSEGGRTGELFF. In DNA, the CDR3 is TGTGCTAGCAGCGAGGGGGGAAGAACCGGGGAGCTGTTTTTT.

This clonotype was found many times. This chain connects TRBV7-2 to TRBJ1-1; 7 bases fit TRBD1. The CDR3 covers 14 residues. From germline, CDR1 is SGHTA and CDR2 FQGNSA. Germline trimming cut 5 bases from V and 4 bases from J; bases unmatched to any gene: 7. In DNA form, the CDR3 reads TGTGCCAGCAGCGTAACAGGGGACGGCACTGAAGCTTTCTTT. Its protein product is CASSVTGDGTEAFF.

This clonotype was detected ten times or more. The CDR3 reads CASTIANYEQYF. CDR3 nucleotides: TGTGCCAGCACCATAGCCAACTACGAGCAGTACTTC. The chain recombines TRBV7-9 with TRBJ2-7; no reliable D call. V lost 7 bases to trimming and J lost 3 bases, with 10 bases between them. Germline V gene data show CDR1 as SEHNR and CDR2 as FQNEAQ (reference sequence). CDR3 length: 12 amino acids.

Many counts were recorded for this clonotype. V and J are TRBV25-1 and TRBJ1-2; a possible D gene is TRBD1 (6 bases). V was trimmed by 2 bases and J by 2 bases, leaving 18 bases between them. CDR3 length: 17 residues. Looked up from germline, CDR1 is MGHDK and CDR2 is SYGVNS. The CDR3 spells CASSEGRGQGSNYGYTF. The CDR3 coding sequence is TGTGCCAGCAGTGAAGGACGGGGGCAGGGATCGAACTATGGCTACACCTTC.

The CDR3 DNA reads as TGCAGTGCTGCAAAAGCTGAGGGACAGGGGTACAATCAGCCCCAGCATTTT. It specifies CSAAKAEGQGYNQPQHF. The gene calls are TRBV20-1 and TRBJ1-5; 10 bases align to TRBD1. Germline-derived CDR1 and CDR2 are DFQATT and SNEGSKA (reference sequence). This CDR3 has 17 residues. Trimming removed 5 bases from V and 3 bases from J; junction bases left unmatched: 13.

This clonotype was recorded many times. This chain joins TRBV27 and TRBJ2-1; 11 bases fit TRBD2. The V gene end was trimmed by 1 base and the J gene end by 8 bases; junction bases not matched to a gene: 7. Germline V lookup: CDR1 MNHEY, CDR2 SMNVEV (reference sequence). The CDR3 contains 16 residues. CDR3 residues: CASSLFPSGGPDEQFF. CDR3 bases: TGTGCCAGCAGTTTATTTCCTAGCGGGGGGCCCGATGAGCAGTTCTTC.

The chain employs TRBV4-2 and TRBJ2-5; the D gene could be TRBD1 or TRBD2 (5 bases each). Germline CDR1 and CDR2: LGHNA and YNFKEQ. The CDR3 runs 15 residues. The ends were cut back, 3 bases at V and 4 bases at J, with 15 bases in the middle. The CDR3 here is CASSQAGTPGETQYF. The CDR3, as DNA: TGTGCCAGCAGCCAGGCCGGGACCCCGGGAGAGACCCAGTACTTC.

In this sample, this clonotype turned up many times. The genes are TRBV7-9 and TRBJ2-1; unclear D gene. This CDR3 is 13 amino acids long. Trimming shortened V by 4 bases and J by 5 bases, and 9 bases separated the two germline ends. Germline V gene sequence: CDR1 SEHNR, CDR2 FQNEAQ (reference sequence). DNA of the CDR3: TGTGCCAGCAGCTCAGGACCCAACAATGAGCAGTTCTTC. Amino acids: CASSSGPNNEQFF.

This clonotype showed up just a few times. The chain recombines TRBV5-4 with TRBJ1-4, with unresolved D. Germline values: CDR1 SGHNT, CDR2 YYREEE (reference sequence). The CDR3 runs to 15 residues. V lost 4 bases, J lost 0 bases, and 10 bases lay in between. In nucleotides, the CDR3 is TGTGCCAGCAGCACCGGTGCCTCAACTAATGAAAAACTGTTTTTT. This sequence encodes CASSTGASTNEKLFF.

The V and J genes are TRBV24-1 and TRBJ2-1; no firm D call. Germline V lookup: CDR1 KGHDR, CDR2 SFDVKD. The CDR3 has 12 residues. Trimming removed 3 bases from V and 8 bases from J, with 7 bases in between. This CDR3 is CATSDQAYEQFF. CDR3 nucleotides: TGTGCCACCAGTGATCAGGCCTATGAGCAGTTCTTC.

This clonotype was seen a single time. Being one base from a much bigger clone, this may be a read error. The rearrangement joins TRBV12-3 or TRBV12-4 to TRBJ1-2; a possible D gene is TRBD1 (5 bases). The CDR3 spans 13 residues. The ends were cut back, 3 bases at V and 1 base at J, with 6 bases in the middle. The CDR3 nucleotides read TGTGCCAGCAGTTTGGGGGATAACTATGGCTACACCTTC. Translated, it gives CASSLGDNYGYTF.

Concerning this clonotype: Being one base from a much bigger clone, this may be a read error. J is TRBJ1-2 and V is TRBV7-2; a weak D match, TRBD1 (6 bases). This CDR3 is built from 15 residues. Germline values: CDR1 SGHTA, CDR2 FQGNSA. The CDR3 nucleotides read TGTGCCAGCAGCTTTCGTCCGACAGGCGTAGATGGCCACACCTTC. Protein product: CASSFRPTGVDGHTF.

J is TRBJ2-3 and V is TRBV6-1; D not resolved. The CDR3 loop spans 12 amino acids. Trimming took 6 bases from V and 2 from J, leaving 6 bases between them. CDR1 is MNHNS and CDR2 is SASEGT in the germline V gene. As DNA, the CDR3 is TGTGCCAGCAGGCATACCACAGATACGCAGTATTTT. This translates into CASRHTTDTQYF.

The chain has TRBV20-1 and TRBJ2-7; no firm D call. Trimming stripped 0 bases from V and 4 bases from J, with 13 bases between. The CDR3 runs to 14 residues. Germline lookup yields CDR1 DFQATT and CDR2 SNEGSKA (reference sequence). The CDR3 loop reads CSAREGQTLYEQYF. The CDR3 nucleotides are TGCAGTGCTAGAGAAGGGCAGACCTTATACGAGCAGTACTTC.

This clonotype was detected only a few times. This rearrangement joins TRBV15 to TRBJ1-5, with D unresolved. The germline V gene has CDR1 LNHNV and CDR2 YYDKDF (reference sequence). CDR3 length: 13 amino acids. Trimming took 0 bases from V and 5 from J, leaving 5 bases between them. For the CDR3, the DNA is TGTGCCACCAGCAGAGATGTGCATCAGCCCCAGCATTTT. This codes for CATSRDVHQPQHF.